The rows below give T cell receptor beta chains drawn from one sample of a study of early stage breast cancer tumors. Profiling relied on immunoSEQ multiplex PCR, and the TCRdb table lists in-frame clones only, not all of them. The data contain around 78,000 clones, roughly three quarters of them seen just once; the ten biggest clones take up about 3.6%. The sample consisted of blood. These receptors were collected from a person between 60 and 69 years old with breast cancer. CDR3s include the opening cysteine and the closing phenylalanine or tryptophan. The D gene is left open where the match is weak. Clone sizes are given selectively: once, few, many, or a class where the clone is expanded.

d_call	v_call	clone_size	cdr3_length	j_call	cdr3_aa	cdr3_nt
-	TRBV5-8	-	14	TRBJ2-7	CASSSRSSSYEQYF	TGTGCCAGCAGCTCACGGAGTAGCTCCTACGAGCAGTACTTC
TRBD1	TRBV6-5	-	14	TRBJ1-4	CASSSTGGVEKLFF	TGTGCCAGCAGTTCCACAGGGGGGGTTGAAAAACTGTTTTTT
TRBD2	TRBV7-6	-	15	TRBJ2-3	CASSSLAEGTDTQYF	TGTGCCAGCAGCTCTCTAGCGGAAGGCACAGATACGCAGTATTTT
-	TRBV11-1	-	15	TRBJ2-7	CASSVSRVLTYEQYF	TGTGCCAGCAGCGTGAGTCGGGTTCTTACCTACGAGCAGTACTTC
-	TRBV30	-	13	TRBJ2-7	CAWKYEPFGEQYF	TGTGCCTGGAAATATGAGCCTTTTGGCGAGCAGTACTTC
-	TRBV5-1	-	15	TRBJ2-5	CASSPIGRREETQYF	TGCGCCAGCAGCCCAATAGGGCGACGGGAAGAGACCCAGTACTTC
-	TRBV30	-	14	TRBJ1-1	CAWSRVGGNTEAFF	TGTGCCTGGAGTCGGGTTGGGGGGAACACTGAAGCTTTCTTT
TRBD1	TRBV7-2	-	15	TRBJ1-1	CASSLVNRGRTEAFF	TGTGCCAGCAGCTTAGTTAACAGGGGGCGAACTGAAGCTTTCTTT
-	TRBV6-5	few	14	TRBJ2-7	CASQGGTTGYEQYF	TGTGCCAGCCAGGGCGGGACCACCGGCTACGAGCAGTACTTC
TRBD2	TRBV5-4	-	14	TRBJ2-1	CASSRGGASDEQFF	TGTGCCAGCAGCCGGGGGGGAGCGTCGGATGAGCAGTTCTTC
TRBD1	TRBV15	few	17	TRBJ1-6	CATSRDLSGTGNSPLHF	TGTGCCACCAGCAGAGACTTGTCGGGGACAGGTAATTCACCCCTCCACTTT
TRBD2	TRBV4-2	-	14	TRBJ2-7	CASSKGLGDYEQYF	TGTGCCAGCAGCAAAGGACTAGGGGACTACGAGCAGTACTTC
-	TRBV6-1	few	14	TRBJ1-5	CASTPRTGISPQHF	TGTGCCAGCACTCCCCGGACTGGGATCAGCCCCCAGCATTTT
-	TRBV4-1	few	16	TRBJ1-6	CASSQGGLSYNSPLHF	TGCGCCAGCAGCCAAGGTGGTTTGTCCTATAATTCACCCCTCCACTTT